Here is one T cell receptor (beta chain) with its context. The CDR3 has 13 residues. The germline gives CDR1 SNHLY, CDR2 FYNNEI. With V trimmed by 6 bases and J by 8 bases, 6 bases remained unmatched. These data are taken from a study of blood T cell repertoires in COVID-19. About the research overall: T cells, B-cell-depleted T cells, or PBMCs provided the cDNA or gDNA that served as material.

Produced via immunoSEQ multiplex PCR; TCRdb's table is partial and in-frame only. The sample carries about 50,000 clones, around 84% recorded once. This receptor was obtained from a man at least 80 years old with active COVID-19. The specimen was peripheral blood. J is TRBJ1-2 and V is TRBV2, with TRBD1 identical over 10 bases. For the CDR3, the DNA is TGTGCCAGCAGCGGCGACAGGGGGCAAGGCTACACCTTC. The encoded protein is CASSGDRGQGYTF.